The 8 T cell receptor beta chains listed next were all sequenced from one sample in a study of T cell responses to AZD1222 COVID-19 vaccine (dated by TCRdb to the early 2020s). The library relied on the immunoSEQ multiplex PCR assay. TCRdb re-hosts the immuneACCESS table, in-frame sequences only. Its copies lack some clones; in the studies checked, an unresolved V gene accounts for under half of them, and the cause for the rest is not known. This sample lists 150,000 to 200,000 clones; over 80% were detected once. More than 3.5% of the sample comes from the top ten. The sample's time point label, in plain terms: about 28 days (+/-7) after the second vaccine dose. The intended sense of this specimen's treatment or condition label: meningococcal conjugate vaccine given as trial control. Sequenced material: peripheral blood, taken 28 days after the second dose of the MenACWY control vaccine. The receptors were sampled from an adult who received the MenACWY meningococcal vaccine as a control.

The CDR3 sequence: CASLWRHTGELFF. CDR3 in DNA: TGTGCCAGTTTGTGGAGGCACACCGGGGAGCTGTTTTTT. The chain employs TRBV19 and TRBJ2-2; possible D gene TRBD2, 5 bases. The germline V gene encodes CDR1 LNHDA and CDR2 SQIVND (reference sequence). There are 13 residues in the CDR3. The V and J ends lost 8 bases and 3 bases respectively, with 10 bases between them.

This rearrangement joins TRBV5-1 to TRBJ2-7; D may be TRBD2 (6 bases). The CDR3 has 13 residues. Trimming stripped 4 bases from V and 6 bases from J, with 14 bases between. The germline V gene has CDR1 SGHRS and CDR2 YFSETQ. In DNA, the CDR3 is TGCGCCAGCAGCCCGTCGGAGGGGTTCGAGCAGTACTTC. Amino acid sequence: CASSPSEGFEQYF.

This clone has more than one count but fewer than ten. A junction end diverges from the germline sequence, so it may reflect a read error. This rearrangement joins TRBV5-4 to TRBJ1-2; D call uncertain. This CDR3 has 11 amino acids. CDR1 is SGHNT, CDR2 YYREEE, per germline (reference sequence). The CDR3 nucleotides read TGTGCCAGCAGCTTATTAGAGGCTTCGATCTTC. Translating it yields CASSLLEASIF.

The genes are TRBV2 and TRBJ2-1; 9 nucleotides align to TRBD1. The V gene's germline CDR1 is SNHLY and CDR2 FYNNEI. After removal of 5 bases from V and 6 bases from J, the junction contained 5 bases not matched to a gene. CDR3 length: 14 amino acids. This chain's CDR3 is CASSTRTGANEQFF. The CDR3, as DNA: TGTGCCAGCAGTACACGGACAGGGGCCAATGAGCAGTTCTTC.

The V and J genes are TRBV27 and TRBJ2-2, with 10 positions matching TRBD2. V lost 2 bases to trimming and J lost 7 bases; unmatched junction nucleotides: 7. The CDR3 contains 16 residues. Per the germline V gene, CDR1 is MNHEY and CDR2 is SMNVEV (reference sequence). The CDR3 here is CASSLVSGRIGGELFF. The CDR3 DNA reads TGTGCCAGCAGTTTAGTTAGCGGGAGGATAGGCGGGGAGCTGTTTTTT.

This clone was seen just once. V gene TRBV27 combines with J gene TRBJ2-7; 9 positions agree with TRBD1. CDR1 and CDR2 from the germline V gene are MNHEY and SMNVEV (reference sequence). Unmatched junction bases numbered 8, after V lost 5 bases and J lost 6 bases. This CDR3 is 14 amino acids long. The chain's CDR3 is CASSLGQGHREQYF. CDR3 bases: TGTGCCAGCAGTCTGGGACAGGGACACCGCGAGCAGTACTTC.

In its sample, this clone was seen a few times. The V call is TRBV7-2, the J call TRBJ1-2; no definite D call. Trimming removed 4 bases from V and 4 bases from J, with 13 bases in between. CDR1 is SGHTA and CDR2 is FQGNSA in the germline V gene. The CDR3 has 14 amino acids. As DNA, the CDR3 is TGTGCCAGCAGCTCCGCGTGGGGAACCTATGGCTACACCTTC. Protein sequence: CASSSAWGTYGYTF.

This rearrangement joins TRBV7-6 to TRBJ2-2; 7 nucleotides align to TRBD2. Trimming took 5 bases from V and 7 from J; bases not matched to a gene: 13. This CDR3 has 16 residues. From germline, CDR1 is SGHVS and CDR2 FNYEAQ. The CDR3 sequence: CASSPGRSGDGGELFF. The DNA for the CDR3 is TGTGCCAGCAGCCCGGGTAGAAGCGGGGACGGCGGGGAGCTGTTTTTT.